The entry below describes one T cell receptor (beta chain). The antigen remains unidentified. One end of the junction fails to match germline, which may point to a read error. This specimen belongs to a study of T-cell reconstitution after alpha-beta-depleted transplantation in children. This CDR3 comprises 18 residues. This sample's TCRbeta library carried unique molecular identifier barcodes. TCRdb re-called the PCR reads with MiXCR, one entry per CDR3 protein. This table has some 350,000 distinct CDR3 sequences, roughly 16% appearing once. Regarding the study as a whole: At day 60, the high TCRbeta diversity found in some patients originated from recipient T cells and thymic progenitors that had survived.

The specimen was PBMCs, mostly from graft donor cells, collected 360 days after TCRalphabeta/CD19-depleted stem cell transplant. The clonotype was recovered from a male patient between 2 and 10 years old who had a stem cell transplant for acute lymphoblastic leukemia, so the T cells may come from the graft donor. The chain uses TRBV12-3 or TRBV12-4 and TRBJ2-7; D may be TRBD1 (5 bases). CDR3 loop: CTSSRTPGINGRHYEQYF. CDR3 DNA: TGTACCAGCAGTCGGACACCCGGAATCAACGGGCGGCACTACGAGCAGTACTTC.